A single sample gave rise to the 27 T cell receptor beta chains below, sequenced in a study of blood T cell repertoires in COVID-19. The method was immunoSEQ multiplex PCR; TCRdb's version includes in-frame clones alone and lacks a portion of them. The top ten hold over 2.5% of the sample, which has 200,000 or so clones, around nine tenths seen once. What was sequenced was peripheral blood. The receptors come from a man aged 55 to 70 with acute or convalescent COVID-19.

The rearrangement links TRBV19 to TRBJ2-2, with 8 bases that match TRBD2. The CDR3 covers 17 residues. Germline-derived CDR1 and CDR2 are LNHDA and SQIVND (reference sequence). The trim removed 4 bases at V and 1 base at J, leaving 8 bases unmatched. CDR3 loop: CASSTPWRGVNTGELFF. DNA for the CDR3: TGTGCCAGTAGTACCCCCTGGCGGGGGGTGAACACCGGGGAGCTGTTTTTT.

This chain uses TRBV3-1 (or the pseudogene TRBV3-2) with TRBJ2-3; 9 bases map to TRBD2. The V gene's germline CDR1 is LGHDT and CDR2 YNNKEL (reference sequence). The V gene end was trimmed by 3 bases and the J gene end by 4 bases; junction bases not matched to a gene: 14. The CDR3 length is 18 residues. This CDR3 reads CASSQDKPGLAQADTQYF. In nucleotides, the CDR3 is TGTGCCAGCAGCCAGGATAAGCCGGGACTAGCCCAGGCAGATACGCAGTATTTT.

V gene TRBV29-1 combines with J gene TRBJ1-2, with a weak D call TRBD1 (5 bases). This CDR3 is 14 amino acids long. Germline CDR1 reads SQVTM; CDR2 reads ANQGSEA. Trimming stripped 0 bases from V and 8 bases from J, with 16 bases between. CDR3 residues: CSVEESGQGGGYTF. For the CDR3, the DNA is TGCAGCGTTGAAGAGTCGGGGCAGGGAGGAGGCTACACCTTC.

This sequence joins TRBV5-1 and TRBJ1-1; D gene unclear. The CDR3 runs to 13 residues. Trimming stripped 1 base from V and 2 bases from J, with 6 bases between. CDR1 SGHRS and CDR2 YFSETQ come from the germline V gene. The CDR3 region is CASSLTPNTEAFF. The CDR3 DNA sequence: TGCGCCAGCAGCTTGACTCCCAACACTGAAGCTTTCTTT.

On this clone: The identical CDR3 is also encoded by other nucleotide sequences in the sample. The chain joins TRBV6-5 to TRBJ1-2, with 9 positions matching TRBD1. Trimming cost V 6 bases and J 0 bases; bases outside gene matches: 2. Germline lookup yields CDR1 MNHEY and CDR2 SVGAGI. This CDR3 has 14 amino acids. CDR3 loop: CASRGQGSNYGYTF. The CDR3, as DNA: TGTGCCAGCAGGGGACAGGGTTCTAACTATGGCTACACCTTC.

The chain is built from TRBV18 and TRBJ2-3; TRBD1 matches 7 bases. Germline CDR1 is KGHSH and CDR2 is LQKENI. There are 14 residues in the CDR3. V shed 1 base and J 5 bases; nucleotides not matched to a gene: 3. The chain's CDR3 is CASSPQGAIDTQYF. The CDR3 DNA reads TGTGCCAGCTCACCACAGGGGGCGATAGATACGCAGTATTTT.

The chain joins TRBV7-9 to TRBJ2-5, with 10 bases that match TRBD2. Trimming removed 5 bases from V and 0 bases from J; junction bases left unmatched: 15. The germline CDR1 and CDR2 sequences are SEHNR and FQNEAQ (reference sequence). The CDR3 totals 19 residues. Written as DNA, the CDR3 is TGTGCCAGCAGCACATCGGGACTTGGGAGCGGGGGGGACCAAGAGACCCAGTACTTC. Translating gives CASSTSGLGSGGDQETQYF.

This sequence joins TRBV24-1 and TRBJ2-1, with D maybe TRBD1 (5 bases). The CDR3 is made up of 15 amino acids. Germline V gives CDR1 KGHDR, CDR2 SFDVKD. V was trimmed by 6 bases and J by 5 bases, leaving 16 bases between them. The CDR3 loop reads CATSTFTGENNEQFF. The CDR3 bases are TGTGCCACCAGTACGTTTACAGGAGAGAACAATGAGCAGTTCTTC.

The chain recombines TRBV6-5 with TRBJ1-2, with a tentative D call TRBD1 (5 bases). The germline V and J ends were trimmed by 5 bases and 3 bases, with 10 bases remaining between them. This CDR3 is built from 13 residues. Germline V gene sequence: CDR1 MNHEY, CDR2 SVGAGI. CDR3 sequence (DNA): TGTGCCAGCAGTACCCGGGGGGACTATGGCTACACCTTC. Translating gives CASSTRGDYGYTF.

The chain carries TRBV6-2 or TRBV6-3 and TRBJ2-7; TRBD1 agrees at 8 bases. The CDR3 has 15 amino acids. J was trimmed by 0 bases and V by 2 bases; bases with no gene match: 3. Germline values: CDR1 MNHEY, CDR2 SVGEGT. The CDR3 loop reads CASSYRTGSSYEQYF. The CDR3 DNA reads TGTGCCAGCAGTTACCGGACAGGGAGCTCCTACGAGCAGTACTTC.

This clone is a singleton in its sample. The chain has TRBV7-8 and TRBJ1-1; TRBD1 matches 11 bases. In germline, CDR1 is SGHVS, CDR2 FQNEAQ. The CDR3 totals 17 residues. Unmatched junction bases numbered 8, after V lost 5 bases and J lost 0 bases. This CDR3 is CASSTAGTGGMNTEAFF. The CDR3 bases are TGTGCCAGCAGCACTGCCGGGACAGGGGGAATGAACACTGAAGCTTTCTTT. The full variable domain, in which reference TRBV7-8 and TRBJ1-1 provide the parts outside the CDR3, is GAGVSQSPRYKVAKRGQDVALRCDPISGHVSLFWYQQALGQGPEFLTYFQNEAQLDKSGLPSDRFFAERPEGSVSTLKIQRTQQEDSAVYLCASSTAGTGGMNTEAFFGQGTRLTVV.

The gene calls are TRBV15 and TRBJ1-5; TRBD1 matches 9 bases. CDR1 and CDR2 from the germline V gene are LNHNV and YYDKDF (reference sequence). The CDR3 runs to 16 residues. V trimming: 0 bases; J trimming: 7 bases; junction bases outside the gene matches: 7. CDR3 protein: CATSRDGDRVRQPQHF. DNA for the CDR3: TGTGCCACCAGCAGAGATGGGGACAGGGTACGGCAGCCCCAGCATTTT.

The sample holds a few counts of this clone. The sample has other DNA sequences that encode this CDR3 too. The chain combines TRBV18 with TRBJ1-2; the match to TRBD1 covers 9 bases. CDR3 length equals 14 residues. CDR1 and CDR2 from the germline V gene are KGHSH and LQKENI. The V gene end was trimmed by 6 bases and the J gene end by 2 bases; junction bases not matched to a gene: 4. CDR3 loop: CASSRDRVNYGYTF. The CDR3 DNA follows: TGTGCCAGCTCCCGGGACAGGGTGAACTATGGCTACACCTTC.

The V and J genes are TRBV9 and TRBJ1-2; 8 bases are a match to TRBD1. V trimming: 2 bases; J trimming: 8 bases; junction bases outside the gene matches: 5. The CDR3 is 13 residues long. Germline CDR1 and CDR2: SGDLS and YYNGEE. CDR3 sequence (DNA): TGTGCCAGCAGCGTTCAGGGGGCGGGAGGCTACACCTTC. As protein: CASSVQGAGGYTF.

By share of the sample, this clone is medium-sized. The chain employs TRBV18 and TRBJ1-2; D may be TRBD1 (6 bases). CDR1 is KGHSH and CDR2 is LQKENI in the germline V gene. V shed 2 bases and J shed 9 bases, with 13 bases lying between them. The CDR3 has 13 amino acids. CDR3 in DNA: TGTGCCAGCTCACCAGCGGTACAGGGACGCTACACCTTC. It codes for CASSPAVQGRYTF.

The chain is built from TRBV28 and TRBJ2-2, with TRBD2 matching 14 bases. The V gene's germline CDR1 is MDHEN and CDR2 SYDVKM. Losses at the gene ends were 9 bases for V and 3 bases for J; bases not matched to a gene: 12. The CDR3 is 18 residues long. The CDR3 nucleotides read TGTGCCAGTGACTCACCAGGACTAGCGGGGGGATACACCGGGGAGCTGTTTTTT. It codes for CASDSPGLAGGYTGELFF.

The chain joins TRBV19 to TRBJ2-7, with D tentatively TRBD1 (6 bases). The germline V gene has CDR1 LNHDA and CDR2 SQIVND (reference sequence). V lost 1 base and J lost 1, with 8 bases in between. This CDR3 contains 14 residues. CDR3 region: CASSIAQGSYEQYF. The CDR3 DNA reads TGTGCCAGTAGTATAGCCCAGGGGTCCTACGAGCAGTACTTC. Variable domain in full (rest from reference TRBV19 and TRBJ2-7): DGGITQSPKYLFRKEGQNVTLSCEQNLNHDAMYWYRQDPGQGLRLIYYSQIVNDFQKGDIAEGYSVSREKKESFPLTVTSAQKNPTAFYLCASSIAQGSYEQYFGPGTRLTVT.

The chain links TRBV11-3 to TRBJ2-2; tentative D call: TRBD1 (6 bases). The germline V and J ends were trimmed by 0 bases and 4 bases, with 15 bases remaining between them. This CDR3 is 17 amino acids long. CDR1 and CDR2 from the germline V gene are SGHNT and YENEEA. The CDR3 nucleotides read TGTGCCAGCAGCTTAGAATCTCGGCAGGGGACCACCGGGGAGCTGTTTTTT. This sequence encodes CASSLESRQGTTGELFF.

The rearrangement joins TRBV29-1 to TRBJ1-2, with TRBD1 matching over 9 bases. This CDR3 region has 14 residues. The V gene end was trimmed by 4 bases and the J gene end by 7 bases; junction bases not matched to a gene: 10. Germline loops: CDR1 SQVTM, CDR2 ANQGSEA. The CDR3 DNA is TGCAGCGTTGCCCGGGACAGGGACGTGGGTGGCTACACCTTC. Translating gives CSVARDRDVGGYTF.

The chain links TRBV11-2 to TRBJ2-2; 10 bases line up with TRBD1. With 2 bases clipped from V and 6 bases from J, the junction kept 9 bases outside the gene matches. The CDR3 totals 17 residues. Looked up from germline, CDR1 is SGHAT and CDR2 is FQNNGV. CDR3 in DNA: TGTGCCAGCAGCTTATCGGCGGGACAGGGGTACTCCGGGGAGCTGTTTTTT. Protein: CASSLSAGQGYSGELFF. The entire variable domain, with the rest obtained from reference TRBV11-2 and TRBJ2-2, is as follows: EAGVAQSPRYKIIEKRQSVAFWCNPISGHATLYWYQQILGQGPKLLIQFQNNGVVDDSQLPKDRFSAERLKGVDSTLKIQPAKLEDSAVYLCASSLSAGQGYSGELFFGEGSRLTVL.

This clone was seen just once. The chain uses TRBV10-1 and TRBJ1-1, with TRBD1 as a possible D gene (5 bases). The germline V and J ends were trimmed by 9 bases and 5 bases, with 16 bases remaining between them. Germline assignment: CDR1 WNHNN and CDR2 SYGVQD (reference sequence). CDR3 length: 13 residues. DNA of the CDR3: TGCGCCAGGTGGGTGGGGGGTCGGACTGAAGCTTTCTTT. Amino acid sequence: CARWVGGRTEAFF.

This sequence joins TRBV7-3 and TRBJ2-3; 7 nucleotides line up with TRBD2. With V trimmed by 3 bases and J by 0 bases, 3 bases remained unmatched. The CDR3 has 15 residues. The germline gives CDR1 SGHTA, CDR2 FQGTGA. CDR3 protein: CASSFGGGSTDTQYF. Written as DNA, the CDR3 is TGTGCCAGCAGCTTTGGCGGGGGTAGCACAGATACGCAGTATTTT.

Only one count was recorded for this clone. The gene calls are TRBV9 and TRBJ2-2; D is perhaps TRBD2 (5 bases). From germline, CDR1 is SGDLS and CDR2 YYNGEE. V was trimmed by 3 bases and J by 6 bases, leaving 9 bases between them. This CDR3 is 13 amino acids long. CDR3 loop: CASSGGGAGELFF. The DNA for the CDR3 is TGTGCCAGCAGCGGAGGAGGAGCCGGGGAGCTGTTTTTT.

The J gene is TRBJ1-2, the V gene TRBV28; D gene uncertain. The V gene lost 6 bases and the J gene lost 5 bases, with 19 bases spanning the gap. CDR1 and CDR2 (germline): MDHEN, SYDVKM. The CDR3 runs to 15 residues. CDR3 DNA sequence: TGTGCCAGCAGAAAGGAGATTGGCGCGAGATATGGCTACACCTTC. As protein: CASRKEIGARYGYTF.

The CDR3 region is CASSPGTGTYEQYF. The DNA for the CDR3 is TGCGCCAGCAGCCCCGGGACAGGGACCTACGAGCAGTACTTC. The chain combines TRBV4-1 with TRBJ2-7, with 9 bases identical to TRBD1. J lost 2 bases, V lost 4 bases, and 3 bases had no gene match. The germline gives CDR1 MGHRA, CDR2 YSYEKL. The CDR3 is made up of 14 amino acids.

The chain carries TRBV28 and TRBJ1-5; 8 bases are shared with TRBD1. J lost 4 bases, V lost 5 bases, and 4 bases had no gene match. The V gene's germline CDR1 is MDHEN and CDR2 SYDVKM. The CDR3 loop spans 14 amino acids. The DNA for the CDR3 is TGTGCCAGCAGTGGACAGGGAAAAAATCAGCCCCAGCATTTT. This encodes CASSGQGKNQPQHF.

CDR3 protein: CASSSQGGTEAFF. The CDR3 DNA reads as TGCGCCAGCAGCTCGCAGGGAGGCACTGAAGCTTTCTTT. The chain links TRBV5-1 to TRBJ1-1; possible D gene TRBD1, 5 bases. V was shortened by 3 bases and J by 4 bases, with 10 bases between the two germline ends. Germline V gene sequence: CDR1 SGHRS, CDR2 YFSETQ. This CDR3 comprises 13 residues.